A single TCR beta chain is shown here with its context. At one end the junction does not follow the germline gene, possibly because of a read error. Only in-frame clones appear in the TCRdb table, and some are missing; sequencing was by immunoSEQ multiplex PCR. Of a few hundred thousand clones listed, roughly 89% were seen once; the top ten hold roughly 2.8%. This entry is derived from a study of blood T cell repertoires in COVID-19. Study-level information: The United States, Italy and Spain were the sources of the acute and convalescent COVID-19 samples. In each case, the material was cDNA or gDNA derived from T cells, B-cell-depleted T cells, or PBMCs.

Looked up from germline, CDR1 is SSHAT and CDR2 is FNYEAQ (reference sequence). The CDR3 covers 16 residues. Donors were grouped by their self-reported clinical history. Within 2 weeks of study entry, exposed participants had contacted a PCR-confirmed or clinician-diagnosed COVID-19 case. The rearrangement links TRBV7-7 to TRBJ2-5, with TRBD1 matching over 11 bases. The receptor's source is a woman between 45 and 65 years old who had been exposed to COVID-19. The specimen sequenced was PBMCs or T cells enriched from blood (not recorded which). The CDR3 is CASSRGDRGWQETQYF. The CDR3, as DNA: TGTGCTAGCAGCCGGGGGGACAGGGGGTGGCAAGAGACCCAGTACTTC.